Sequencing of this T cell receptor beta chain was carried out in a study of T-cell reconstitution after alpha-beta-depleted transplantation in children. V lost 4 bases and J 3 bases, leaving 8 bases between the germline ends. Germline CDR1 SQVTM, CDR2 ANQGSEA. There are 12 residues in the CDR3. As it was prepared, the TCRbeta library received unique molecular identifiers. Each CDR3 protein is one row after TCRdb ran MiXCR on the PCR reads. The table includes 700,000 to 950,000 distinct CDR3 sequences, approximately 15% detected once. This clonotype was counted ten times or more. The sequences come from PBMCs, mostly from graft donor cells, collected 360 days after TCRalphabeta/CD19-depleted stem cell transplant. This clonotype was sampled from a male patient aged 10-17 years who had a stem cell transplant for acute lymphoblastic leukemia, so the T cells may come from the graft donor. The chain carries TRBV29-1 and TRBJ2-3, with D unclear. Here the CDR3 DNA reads TGCAGCGTTGGCCCCGCGACAGATACGCAGTATTTT. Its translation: CSVGPATDTQYF.